One and the same sample provided the 6 T cell receptor beta chains below, sequenced in a study of T cell changes during pregnancy in multiple sclerosis. This table comes from immunoSEQ multiplex PCR, and its TCRdb copy is limited to in-frame clones, with some not included. The sample includes tens of thousands of clones, 88% seen only once; the top ten take 0.74%. The sample was CD4+ T cells from peripheral blood mononuclear cells, taken in the first trimester of pregnancy. The receptors stem from a female donor in good health, enrolled as a control in a pregnancy study.

The chain recombines TRBV11-2 with TRBJ2-2, with D unclear. The V and J ends lost 3 bases and 7 bases respectively, with 9 bases between them. The CDR3 is made up of 13 amino acids. Germline V gene lookup returns CDR1 SGHAT and CDR2 FQNNGV. The CDR3 nucleotides read TGTGCCAGCAGCTTCGTCCGAGGCGGGGAGCTGTTTTTT. Its protein is CASSFVRGGELFF.

The rearrangement links TRBV29-1 to TRBJ2-3; possible D gene TRBD2, 6 bases. V gave up 2 bases and J gave up 7 bases, with 10 bases separating them. CDR1 and CDR2 (germline): SQVTM, ANQGSEA. The CDR3 extends over 12 amino acids. The CDR3 loop reads CSVEMGGHTQYF. The DNA of the CDR3 is TGCAGCGTTGAAATGGGGGGTCATACGCAGTATTTT.

Regarding this clone: Other DNA sequences within the sample encode an identical CDR3. The chain has TRBV5-1 and TRBJ2-2, with 9 bases fitting TRBD1. The CDR3 consists of 15 residues. With 2 bases clipped from V and 2 bases from J, the junction kept 1 base outside the gene matches. CDR1 and CDR2 (germline): SGHRS, YFSETQ. CDR3 in amino acids: CASSLQGANTGELFF. The DNA for the CDR3 is TGCGCCAGCAGCTTACAGGGGGCCAACACCGGGGAGCTGTTTTTT.

This chain connects TRBV29-1 to TRBJ1-1; no clear D gene. Germline CDR1 is SQVTM and CDR2 is ANQGSEA. This CDR3 region has 12 residues. With 3 bases removed from V and 5 bases from J, the gap between germline ends came to 10 bases. The CDR3: CSVEARGTEAFF. As DNA, the CDR3 is TGCAGCGTTGAGGCTCGTGGTACTGAAGCTTTCTTT.

The chain links TRBV28 to TRBJ2-7; perhaps TRBD1 as D (6 bases). This CDR3 has 13 residues. The germline gives CDR1 MDHEN, CDR2 SYDVKM. Trimming removed 3 bases from V and 5 bases from J, with 11 bases in between. CDR3 sequence: CASSLWGPDEQYF. In DNA, the CDR3 is TGTGCCAGCAGTTTGTGGGGGCCGGACGAGCAGTACTTC.

The J gene is TRBJ2-7, the V gene TRBV19; 9 bases are a match to TRBD2. J gave up 7 bases and V 6 bases, and 19 bases lay outside the gene matches. The CDR3 consists of 17 residues. CDR1 and CDR2 from the germline V gene are LNHDA and SQIVND (reference sequence). CDR3 residues: CASSRNSPGLARWEQYF. Written as DNA, the CDR3 is TGTGCCAGTAGCAGAAATTCCCCGGGACTAGCTCGTTGGGAGCAGTACTTC.